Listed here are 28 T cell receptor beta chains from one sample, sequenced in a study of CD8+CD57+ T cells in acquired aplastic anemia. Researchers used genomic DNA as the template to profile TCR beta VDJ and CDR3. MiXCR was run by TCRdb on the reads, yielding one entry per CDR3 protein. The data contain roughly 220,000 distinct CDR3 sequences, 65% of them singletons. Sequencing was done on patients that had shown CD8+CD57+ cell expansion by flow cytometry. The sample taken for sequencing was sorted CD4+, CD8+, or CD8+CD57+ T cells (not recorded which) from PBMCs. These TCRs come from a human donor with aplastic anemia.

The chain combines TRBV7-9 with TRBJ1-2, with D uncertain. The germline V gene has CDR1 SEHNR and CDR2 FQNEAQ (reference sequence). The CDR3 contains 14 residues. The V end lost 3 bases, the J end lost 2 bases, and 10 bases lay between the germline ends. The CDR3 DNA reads TGTGCCAGCAGCTTTACAGACCCAAACTATGGCTACACCTTC. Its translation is CASSFTDPNYGYTF.

CDR3 DNA: TGTGCCACCAGCAGAGGGGGGCAGGGGATTACGTCAACTTTGGGCTACACCTTC. Amino acid sequence: CATSRGGQGITSTLGYTF. The chain combines TRBV15 with TRBJ1-2; possible D gene TRBD1, 6 bases. V lost 1 base and J 8 bases, leaving 26 bases between the germline ends. The CDR3 has 18 amino acids. Germline V gene data show CDR1 as LNHNV and CDR2 as YYDKDF (reference sequence).

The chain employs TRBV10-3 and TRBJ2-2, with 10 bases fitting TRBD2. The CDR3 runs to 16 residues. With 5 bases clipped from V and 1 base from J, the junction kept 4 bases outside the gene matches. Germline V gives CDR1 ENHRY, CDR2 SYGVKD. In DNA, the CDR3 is TGTGCCATCAGTTTAGAGCGGGAGGGGAACACCGGGGAGCTGTTTTTT. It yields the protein CAISLEREGNTGELFF.

CDR3 loop: CASSARTGSQFF. DNA of the CDR3: TGTGCCAGCAGTGCCCGGACAGGGTCCCAGTTCTTC. This chain connects TRBV6-4 to TRBJ2-1; 8 bases align to TRBD1. CDR3 length: 12 amino acids. J gave up 13 bases and V 4 bases, and 6 bases lay outside the gene matches. Per germline, CDR1 MRHNA and CDR2 SNTAGT.

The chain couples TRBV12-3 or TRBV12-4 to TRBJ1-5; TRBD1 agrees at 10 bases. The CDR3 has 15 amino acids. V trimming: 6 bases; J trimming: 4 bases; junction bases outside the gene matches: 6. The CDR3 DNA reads TGTGCCAGCAGACTGGGACAGGGGTGGAATCAGCCCCAGCATTTT. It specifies CASRLGQGWNQPQHF.

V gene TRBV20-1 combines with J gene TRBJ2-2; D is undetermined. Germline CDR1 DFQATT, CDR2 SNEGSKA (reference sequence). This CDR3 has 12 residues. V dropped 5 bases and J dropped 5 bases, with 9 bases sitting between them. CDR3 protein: CSADDGTGELFF. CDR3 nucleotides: TGCAGTGCTGACGACGGAACCGGGGAGCTGTTTTTT.

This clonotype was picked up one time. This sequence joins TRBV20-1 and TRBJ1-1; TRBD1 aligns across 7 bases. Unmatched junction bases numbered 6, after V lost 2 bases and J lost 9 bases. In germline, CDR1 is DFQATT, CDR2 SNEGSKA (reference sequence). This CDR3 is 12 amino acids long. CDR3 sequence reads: CSARRQGVQAFF. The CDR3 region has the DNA TGCAGTGCTAGACGACAGGGTGTTCAAGCTTTCTTT.

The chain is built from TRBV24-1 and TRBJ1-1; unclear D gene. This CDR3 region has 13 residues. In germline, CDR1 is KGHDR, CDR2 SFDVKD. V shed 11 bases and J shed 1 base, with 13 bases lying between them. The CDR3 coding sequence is TGTGCCAGAACTACCTTTAAGAACACTGAAGCTTTCTTT. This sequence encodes CARTTFKNTEAFF.

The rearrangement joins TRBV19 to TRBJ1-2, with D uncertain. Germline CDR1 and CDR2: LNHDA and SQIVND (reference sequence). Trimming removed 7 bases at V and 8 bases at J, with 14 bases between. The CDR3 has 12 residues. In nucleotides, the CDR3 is TGTGCCAGTACCAATGTCCCGGGAGGCTACACCTTC. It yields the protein CASTNVPGGYTF.

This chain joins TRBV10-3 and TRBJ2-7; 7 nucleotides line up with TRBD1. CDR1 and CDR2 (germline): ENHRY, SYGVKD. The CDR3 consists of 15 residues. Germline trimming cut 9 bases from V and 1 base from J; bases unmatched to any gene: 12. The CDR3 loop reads CAIADSRQGSYEQYF. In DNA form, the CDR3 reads TGTGCCATTGCCGATTCGAGACAGGGTTCCTACGAGCAGTACTTC.

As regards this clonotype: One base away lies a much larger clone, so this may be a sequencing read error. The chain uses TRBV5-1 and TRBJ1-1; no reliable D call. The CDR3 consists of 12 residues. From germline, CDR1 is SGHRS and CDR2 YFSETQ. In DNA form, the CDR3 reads TGCGCCAGCAGCATCGACGGAACTGAAGCTCTCTTT. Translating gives CASSIDGTEALF.

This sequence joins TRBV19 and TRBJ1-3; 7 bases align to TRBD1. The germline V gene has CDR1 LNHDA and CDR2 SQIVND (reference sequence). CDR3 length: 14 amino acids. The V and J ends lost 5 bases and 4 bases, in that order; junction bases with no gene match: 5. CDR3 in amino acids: CASSRQGEGNTIYF. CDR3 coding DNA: TGTGCCAGTAGTCGGCAGGGGGAAGGAAACACCATATATTTT.

CDR3 nucleotides: TGTGCCACCAGTGAACAGGGGGGCACAGATACGCAGTATTTT. Its translation is CATSEQGGTDTQYF. V usage is TRBV24-1 and J usage is TRBJ2-3, with TRBD1 matching over 8 bases. The CDR3 loop spans 14 amino acids. The junction had 0 bases not matched to a gene; V was cut back by 4 bases and J by 1 base. Germline-derived CDR1 and CDR2 are KGHDR and SFDVKD.

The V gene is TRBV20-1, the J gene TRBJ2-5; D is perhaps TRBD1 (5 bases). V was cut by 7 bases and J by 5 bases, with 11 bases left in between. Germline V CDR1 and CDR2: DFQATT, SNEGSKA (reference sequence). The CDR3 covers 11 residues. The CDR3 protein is CSVRVVETQYF. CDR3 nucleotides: TGCAGTGTCAGGGTAGTGGAGACCCAGTACTTC.

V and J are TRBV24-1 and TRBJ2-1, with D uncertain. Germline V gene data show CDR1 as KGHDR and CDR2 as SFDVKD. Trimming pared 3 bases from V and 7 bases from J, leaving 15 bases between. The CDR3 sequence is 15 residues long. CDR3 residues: CATSDGRRASNEQFF. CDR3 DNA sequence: TGTGCCACCAGTGATGGACGCCGGGCCTCAAATGAGCAGTTCTTC.

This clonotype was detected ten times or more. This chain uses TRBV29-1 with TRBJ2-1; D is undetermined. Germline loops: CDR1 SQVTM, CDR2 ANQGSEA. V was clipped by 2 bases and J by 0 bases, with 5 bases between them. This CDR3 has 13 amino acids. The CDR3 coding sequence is TGCAGCGTTGAACACCACTCCTACAATGAGCAGTTCTTC. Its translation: CSVEHHSYNEQFF.

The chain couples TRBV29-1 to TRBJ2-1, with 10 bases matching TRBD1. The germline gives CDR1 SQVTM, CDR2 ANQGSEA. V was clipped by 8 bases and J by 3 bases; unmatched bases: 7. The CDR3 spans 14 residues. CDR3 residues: CSIQRTGGYNEQFF. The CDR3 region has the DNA TGCAGCATCCAGAGGACAGGGGGCTACAATGAGCAGTTCTTC.

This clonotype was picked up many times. The CDR3, as DNA: TGTGCCACCAGCAGAGCGGACCGGCCCTACGAGCAGTACTTC. It translates to CATSRADRPYEQYF. The chain employs TRBV15 and TRBJ2-7, with no clear D. V was trimmed by 1 base and J by 2 bases, leaving 9 bases between them. Germline CDR1 is LNHNV and CDR2 is YYDKDF (reference sequence). The CDR3 contains 14 residues.

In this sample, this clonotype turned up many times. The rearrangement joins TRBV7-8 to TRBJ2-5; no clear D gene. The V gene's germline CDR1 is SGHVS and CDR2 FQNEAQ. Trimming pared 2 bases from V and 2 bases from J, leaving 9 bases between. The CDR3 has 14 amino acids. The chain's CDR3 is CASSLSLPQETQYF. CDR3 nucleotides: TGTGCCAGCAGCTTATCCCTGCCACAAGAGACCCAGTACTTC.

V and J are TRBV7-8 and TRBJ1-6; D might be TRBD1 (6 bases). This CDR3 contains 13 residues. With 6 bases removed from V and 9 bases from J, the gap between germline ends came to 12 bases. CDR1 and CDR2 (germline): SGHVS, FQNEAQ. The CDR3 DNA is TGTGCCAGCAGAACAGGGAGCGCTTCACCCCTCCACTTT. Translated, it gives CASRTGSASPLHF.

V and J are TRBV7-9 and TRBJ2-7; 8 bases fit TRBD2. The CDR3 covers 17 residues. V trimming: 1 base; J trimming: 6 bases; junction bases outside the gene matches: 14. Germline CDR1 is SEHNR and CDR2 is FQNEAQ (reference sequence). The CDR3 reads CASSLGIGGLAGREQYF. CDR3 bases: TGTGCCAGCAGCTTAGGTATTGGTGGACTAGCTGGTCGCGAGCAGTACTTC.

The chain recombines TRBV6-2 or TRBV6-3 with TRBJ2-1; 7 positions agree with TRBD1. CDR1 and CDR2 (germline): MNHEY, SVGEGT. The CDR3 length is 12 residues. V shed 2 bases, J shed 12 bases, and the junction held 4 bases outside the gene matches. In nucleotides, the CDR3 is TGTGCCAGCAGTTACCCACGGGACAGGCAGTTCTTC. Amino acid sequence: CASSYPRDRQFF.

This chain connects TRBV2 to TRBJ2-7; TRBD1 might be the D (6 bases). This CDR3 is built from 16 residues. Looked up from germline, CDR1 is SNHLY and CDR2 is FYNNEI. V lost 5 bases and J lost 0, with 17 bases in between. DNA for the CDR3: TGTGCCAGCAGTTTAGGGTCTGGGGGCTCCTCCTACGAGCAGTACTTC. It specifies CASSLGSGGSSYEQYF. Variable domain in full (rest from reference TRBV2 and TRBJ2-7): EPEVTQTPSHQVTQMGQEVILRCVPISNHLYFYWYRQILGQKVEFLVSFYNNEISEKSEIFDDQFSVERPDGSNFTLKIRSTKLEDSAMYFCASSLGSGGSSYEQYFGPGTRLTVT.

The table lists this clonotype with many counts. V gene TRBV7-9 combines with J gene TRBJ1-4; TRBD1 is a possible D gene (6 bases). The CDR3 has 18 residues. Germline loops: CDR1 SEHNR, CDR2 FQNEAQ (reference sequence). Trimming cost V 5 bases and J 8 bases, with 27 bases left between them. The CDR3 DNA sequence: TGTGCCAGCAGCCTCCGGGACAATCACCGCCGGGGGAACGAAAAACTGTTTTTT. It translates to CASSLRDNHRRGNEKLFF.

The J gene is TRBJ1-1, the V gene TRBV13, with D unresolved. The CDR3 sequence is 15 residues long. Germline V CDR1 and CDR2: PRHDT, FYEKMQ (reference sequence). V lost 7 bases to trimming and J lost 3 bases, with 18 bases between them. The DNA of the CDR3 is TGTGCCAGCAAGGGTAGCCTCACTATGCACACTGAAGCTTTCTTT. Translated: CASKGSLTMHTEAFF.

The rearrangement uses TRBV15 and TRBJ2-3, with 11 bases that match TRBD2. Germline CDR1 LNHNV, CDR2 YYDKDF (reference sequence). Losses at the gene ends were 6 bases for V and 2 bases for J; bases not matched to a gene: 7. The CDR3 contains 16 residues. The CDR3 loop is CATSGGLADYTDTQYF. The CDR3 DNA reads TGTGCCACCAGTGGGGGACTAGCGGATTACACAGATACGCAGTATTTT.

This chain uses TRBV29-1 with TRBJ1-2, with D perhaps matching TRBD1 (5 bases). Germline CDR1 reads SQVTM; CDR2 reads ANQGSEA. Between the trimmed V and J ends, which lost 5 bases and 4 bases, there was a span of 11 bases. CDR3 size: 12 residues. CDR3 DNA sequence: TGCAGCGTTTCCGACAGCAGCTATGGCTACACCTTC. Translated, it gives CSVSDSSYGYTF.

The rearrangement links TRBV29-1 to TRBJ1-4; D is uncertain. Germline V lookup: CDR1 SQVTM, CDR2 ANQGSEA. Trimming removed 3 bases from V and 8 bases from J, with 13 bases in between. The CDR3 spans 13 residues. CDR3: CSVDFGLGEKLFF. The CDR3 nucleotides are TGCAGCGTTGATTTCGGTCTAGGAGAAAAACTGTTTTTT.